Below, 5 T cell receptor beta chains from the same sample are listed, as sequenced in a study of T-cell reconstitution after alpha-beta-depleted transplantation in children (dated by TCRdb to 2016 to 2017). The time point label, read with the paper, signifies: day 60 (about 2 months) after transplantation. What the treatment or condition label conveys for this sample: allogeneic hematopoietic cell transplantation with graft depleted of TCRalphabeta T cells and CD19 B cells. The method was PCR. TCRdb records Illumina HiSeq 2500 as the sequencer. Molecular barcoding was employed in the preparation of TCR libraries, with unique molecular identifiers being used to normalize TCRbeta repertoire quantification. The public reads were run again by TCRdb, first through fastp at Q25 and then through MiXCR, and only productive beta chains were kept. Each record represents a unique CDR3 protein, reported with the most common genes and DNA among its rows. In this sample the table shows about 8,700 distinct CDR3 sequences, 14% of which occur a single time. The ten biggest clones cover approximately 50% of the sample.

This sample comprised PBMCs, mostly from graft donor cells, obtained 60 days after TCRalphabeta/CD19-depleted stem cell transplant. All receptors come from a male patient under 18 who had a stem cell transplant for acute lymphoblastic leukemia, so the T cells may come from the graft donor.

J is TRBJ2-5 and V is TRBV15; D call uncertain. Trimming shortened V by 0 bases and J by 0 bases, and 5 bases separated the two germline ends. The CDR3 loop spans 14 amino acids. Germline V CDR1 and CDR2: LNHNV, YYDKDF (reference sequence). CDR3 protein: CATSRDNYQETQYF. In DNA, the CDR3 is TGTGCCACCAGCAGAGACAACTACCAAGAGACCCAGTACTTC. The whole variable domain, remainder taken from reference TRBV15 and TRBJ2-5, is DAMVIQNPRYQVTQFGKPVTLSCSQTLNHNVMYWYQQKSSQAPKLLFHYYDKDFNNEADTPDNFQSRRPNTSFCFLDIRSPGLGDTAMYLCATSRDNYQETQYFGPGTRLLVL.

This clonotype has a handful of counts. This CDR3 is CSGEGTYGYTF. The DNA for the CDR3 is TGCAGCGGAGAAGGGACCTATGGCTACACCTTC. The V gene is TRBV29-1, the J gene TRBJ1-2; D is perhaps TRBD1 (5 bases). The CDR3 is 11 residues long. CDR1 is SQVTM and CDR2 is ANQGSEA in the germline V gene. V was shortened by 7 bases and J by 4 bases, with 10 bases between the two germline ends.

This clonotype rates as medium-sized. The chain combines TRBV5-1 with TRBJ2-3; tentatively, D is TRBD1 (7 bases). CDR1 and CDR2 from the germline V gene are SGHRS and YFSETQ. V lost 3 bases, J lost 3 bases, and 14 bases lay in between. This CDR3 is built from 15 residues. CDR3 in DNA: TGCGCCAGCAGCTCGCGGGGACAGCCGACAGATACGCAGTATTTT. Its protein product is CASSSRGQPTDTQYF.

This clonotype was counted ten times or more. In DNA form, the CDR3 reads TGCGCCAGCAGCCTTGGTGGACAGGGGCCCTACGAGCAGTACTTC. Protein sequence: CASSLGGQGPYEQYF. The rearrangement uses TRBV5-1 and TRBJ2-7; 9 bases agree with TRBD1. From germline, CDR1 is SGHRS and CDR2 YFSETQ. CDR3 length: 15 residues. With 4 bases clipped from V and 2 bases from J, the junction kept 7 bases outside the gene matches.

Note on this clonotype: At one boundary the junction diverges from the germline segment, which might be a read error. The gene calls are TRBV6-5 and TRBJ2-7; no reliable D call. CDR3 length equals 14 residues. In germline, CDR1 is MNHEY, CDR2 SVGAGI. The CDR3 is CASIYAVGSSEKYF. CDR3 nucleotide sequence: TGTGCCAGCATTTACGCGGTAGGCTCCTCCGAGAAGTACTTC.